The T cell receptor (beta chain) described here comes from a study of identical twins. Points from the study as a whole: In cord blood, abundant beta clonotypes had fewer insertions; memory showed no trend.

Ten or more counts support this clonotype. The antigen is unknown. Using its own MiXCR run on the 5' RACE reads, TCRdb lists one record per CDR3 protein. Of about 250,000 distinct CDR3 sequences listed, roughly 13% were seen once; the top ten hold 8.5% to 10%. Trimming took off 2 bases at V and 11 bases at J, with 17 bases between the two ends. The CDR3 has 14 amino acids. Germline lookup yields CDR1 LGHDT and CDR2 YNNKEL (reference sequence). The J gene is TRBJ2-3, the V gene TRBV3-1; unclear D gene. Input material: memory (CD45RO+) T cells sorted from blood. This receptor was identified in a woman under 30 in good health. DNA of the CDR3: TGTGCCAGCAGCCAACTTGAGATGAGTAGTGTGCAGTATTTT. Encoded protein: CASSQLEMSSVQYF.